This T cell receptor beta chain was obtained from a study of T-cell memory formation after mild COVID-19. Overall study: Clusters were largely donor specific.

Points from the study as a whole: That cross-reactive memory joined was suggested by some responding clones appearing in pre-infection memory. Clones that contracted clustered mainly in CM and EM if CD4+ and in EMRA if CD8+.

Concerning this clonotype itself: Its specificity is unknown.

TCRdb re-called the 5' RACE reads through MiXCR, storing one row per CDR3 protein. The sample has approximately 98,000 distinct CDR3 sequences; over 15% are singletons. V lost 5 bases and J 4 bases, leaving 13 bases between the germline ends. Germline V gene sequence: CDR1 KGHDR, CDR2 SFDVKD. There are 15 residues in the CDR3. Sample: PBMCs or a T cell subset sorted from them (not recorded which). The chain carries TRBV24-1 and TRBJ2-2; D is unresolved. The origin of this receptor is a man aged 18 to 29 who had mild COVID-19 (a few samples of this study predate the infection). Cell type and time point are not known. The CDR3 bases are TGTGCCACCAGTGCTCGTCAAGCGTTCACCGGGGAGCTGTTTTTT. Protein product: CATSARQAFTGELFF.